This TCR beta chain stems from a study of blood T cell repertoires in COVID-19. Study-level background: Specimens from acute and convalescent COVID-19 originated in the United States, Italy and Spain. T cells, B-cell-depleted T cells, or PBMCs supplied cDNA or gDNA.

This clone was counted a single time. The authors' processing: For nucleated cells, counts were estimated from reference gene primer amplification. The data were produced by immunoSEQ multiplex PCR, yet TCRdb's version contains in-frame clones alone and is incomplete. V and J calls and clone size are copied from that table; D and trimming were computed from the DNA. The sample records approximately 230,000 clones, nearly 90% being singletons. CDR3 length equals 13 residues. J gave up 5 bases and V 6 bases, and 8 bases lay outside the gene matches. In germline, CDR1 is SQVTM, CDR2 ANQGSEA. The chain is built from TRBV29-1 and TRBJ1-2; 8 bases fit TRBD1. Material for sequencing was peripheral blood. This TCR came from a young man with active or convalescent COVID-19. The CDR3 nucleotides are TGCAGCGTGGGAGGGGACAGGAATTATGGCTACACCTTC. Protein sequence: CSVGGDRNYGYTF. The complete variable domain, with remaining parts taken from reference TRBV29-1 and TRBJ1-2, reads SAVISQKPSRDICQRGTSLTIQCQVDSQVTMMFWYRQQPGQSLTLIATANQGSEATYESGFVIDKFPISRPNLTFSTLTVSNMSPEDSSIYLCSVGGDRNYGYTFGSGTRLTVV.